This T cell receptor (beta chain) was observed in a study of blood T cell repertoires in COVID-19 (dated by TCRdb to 2018 to 2020). Looking at the study overall: Collaborator samples came from the United States, Italy and Spain and covered acute and convalescent phases of COVID-19. Where available, HLA class I and class II types were obtained from metadata supplied by the sample provider rather than from assay-based typing. The prospective study material was composed of cDNA or gDNA derived from T cells, B-cell-depleted T cells, or PBMCs. The repertoires were released in a freely available public database meant as a resource for research on the immune response to SARS-CoV-2. The samples were drawn from two sources: the first 160 participants of the ongoing ImmuneRACE study, and 1,200 or so subjects contributed by 6 global collaborators. The dataset comprised deeply sampled blood TCRbeta repertoires from subjects exposed to, actively infected with, or recovered from COVID-19. Sample metadata almost always included a de-identified subject ID, COVID-19 status, age in years and sex.

Each collaborating institution followed its own protocols to collect whole blood in K2EDTA tubes. For TCRbeta analysis, collaborator samples were shipped as frozen whole blood, as isolated PBMCs, or as DNA extracted from either sample type. TCRbeta CDR3 regions were amplified from genomic DNA by means of the immunoSEQ Assay, a bias-controlled multiplex PCR. As for the authors' bioinformatics: Nucleated cell counts per sample were estimated from amplification of reference gene primers within the assay. To quantify the absolute abundance of each unique TCRbeta CDR3 rearrangement, sequence reads were collapsed and filtered. For each sample, productive Simpson clonality was calculated by taking the square root of Simpson's diversity index across productive rearrangements. Entries here come from immuneACCESS through TCRdb and include only in-frame sequences with V and J called. Some clones fail to appear in such tables; in the studies checked, an unresolved V gene covers under half of the shortfall, and the cause of the remainder is unknown. The V and J calls and clone size come from that table; D and trimming were worked out from the DNA. This sample has about 220,000 clones in its table, and 80% of those were observed once. Together, the top ten hold about 7% of the sample.

From the cysteine through the phenylalanine, the CDR3 covers 14 amino acids. Kept here is only the CDR3 DNA, which spans 42 bases and is read in frame from base 1. The germline V gene encodes CDR1 WSHSY and CDR2 SAAADI. Trimming takes 4 bases off V and 0 bases off J; junction bases not matched to a gene: 2. On the study overall, not on this receptor specifically: The quantity of clinical and demographic metadata differed by source and by participant and was supplied without curation.

Note on this clone: Its antigen remains undetermined. Per-nucleotide qualities are absent, and no much larger clonotype sits a single base away.

The receptor was derived from a woman between 65 and 79 years old with acute or convalescent COVID-19. Sequencing used peripheral blood. The sequence links TRBV10-2 to TRBJ1-1; 7 middle bases align to TRBD1. The nucleotides are TGCGCCAGCAGTGGACAGGGTCTGAACACTGAAGCTTTCTTT. Its coded protein is CASSGQGLNTEAFF.